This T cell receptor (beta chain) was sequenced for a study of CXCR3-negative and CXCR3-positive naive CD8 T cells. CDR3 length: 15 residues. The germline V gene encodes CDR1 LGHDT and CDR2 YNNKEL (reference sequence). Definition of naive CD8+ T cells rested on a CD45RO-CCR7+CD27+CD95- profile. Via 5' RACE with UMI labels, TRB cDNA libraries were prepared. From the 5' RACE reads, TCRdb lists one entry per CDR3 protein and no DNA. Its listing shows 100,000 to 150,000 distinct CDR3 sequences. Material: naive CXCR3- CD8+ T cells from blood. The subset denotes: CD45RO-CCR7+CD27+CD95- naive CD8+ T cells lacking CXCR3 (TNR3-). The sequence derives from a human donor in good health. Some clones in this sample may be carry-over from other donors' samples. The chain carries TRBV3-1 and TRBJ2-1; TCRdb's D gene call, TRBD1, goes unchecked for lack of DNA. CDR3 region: CASSLYPGGTNEQFF.